This T cell receptor (beta chain) is from a study of CD8 T cells in Susac syndrome. On the study more broadly: When their blood was taken, the Susac syndrome patients had either not yet had any therapy, were taking corticosteroids, or were taking intravenous immunoglobulin alone. The study, taken as a whole, reports: By the study's own acknowledgment, its TCR sequencing and HLA analysis included relatively few individuals. In Susac patients, clonal expansion was not detected in CD4+ cells.

RNA totalling roughly 0.5 to 1 ug underwent reverse transcription with random hexamers. Each CDR3 protein gets one entry after TCRdb re-called the immunoSEQ multiplex PCR reads with MiXCR. The sample has 210,000 or so distinct CDR3 sequences, about 94% seen once. Negative isolation yielded CD4+ and CD8+ T cells, and FACS enriched TEMRA cells. This CDR3 spans 14 amino acids. CDR1 and CDR2 from the germline V gene are MNHEY and SMNVEV (reference sequence). Trimming left V 2 bases short and J 6 bases short, with 10 bases between. Turning to this clonotype: The antigen remains unidentified.

The chain links TRBV27 to TRBJ2-2; a weak D match, TRBD2 (6 bases). The receptor was isolated from a human donor with Susac syndrome. Sequencing was done on a sample of CD4+ T cells from PBMCs. The CDR3 here is CASSLGGYPGELFF. The CDR3 nucleotides read TGTGCCAGCAGTTTAGGGGGGTACCCCGGGGAGCTGTTTTTT.